This record looks at one T cell receptor (beta chain) sequence and its context. The table lists this clonotype with a few counts. The antigen it binds to is not known. No base quality information exists; no much larger clone differs at one position. According to the germline V gene (reference sequence), CDR1 reads LGHDT and CDR2 reads YNNKEL. The CDR3 numbers 16 residues from cysteine through phenylalanine. Of the read, only the CDR3 DNA is kept; its 48 bases are in frame from base 1. Cut back by 0 bases and 1 base, the V and J ends lie 7 bases apart. Library construction relied on 5' RACE. Sequencing instrument: Illumina HiSeq 2500. The second PCR ran for roughly 7 to 11 cycles and used a J-beta primer mix along with a sample-barcoded 5' primer. A template-switch 5' adaptor carrying 12 random nucleotides introduced a unique molecular identifier onto each TCR beta cDNA molecule. Each sample yielded at least 3 million CDR3-containing paired-end reads. All of the RNA was converted into first-strand cDNA using the Mint cDNA synthesis kit, with a TRBC-specific oligonucleotide serving as the primer. Following uracil-DNA glycosylase treatment, all cDNA underwent a first 18-cycle PCR with the universal primers M1SS and BC2_uni_R. As for how the authors treated the data: For normalization, 1 million high-quality reads, each with a distinct molecular identifier, were randomly selected from each sample. Instead of being binned into consensus sequences, reads that shared molecular identifiers were thrown out. MiTCR, with a Q25 quality threshold and the strictest error-elimination algorithm, was used for CDR3 identification, clonotype clustering and error correction. Lower-bound total TCR beta diversity was estimated with a nonparametric unseen species model using Euler transformation. In-frame beta chains were kept once TCRdb had trimmed the public reads at Q25 with fastp and called clones with MiXCR. Here each entry gathers all rows of one CDR3 protein and keeps the most common genes and DNA. The V and J calls, along with clone size, are taken from TCRdb and not from the paper's own processing. This sample has 550,000 to 600,000 distinct CDR3 sequences in its table, and less than 60% of those were observed once. Roughly 25% of the sample rests with the top ten.

This entry comes from a study of blood T cells in healthy people across ages (dated by TCRdb to about 2015). At the level of the whole study: Template switching captured roughly one uniquely barcoded TCR beta cDNA molecule per two T cells in model experiments. Age-related changes in TCR beta repertoire diversity were measured in the study by deep sequencing normalized with unique cDNA molecular identifiers. Four age groups were formed from the donors: young (average 16 years), middle-aged (more than 35), aged (around 68) and long-lived (around 82). Donors of different ages were randomly distributed across sequencing lanes to avoid experimental bias. Using the same blood draw, the study looked at two additional independent replicas of 1 million unique cDNA reads for two donors, one aged 18 to 30 and the other aged 80 or older.

What the authors observed across the whole study: Compared with the aged group, more naive CD4+ T cells, fewer expanded clones and increased TCR diversity were shown by the long-lived group, suggesting age selection. As age increased, observed TCR beta diversity per million T cells dropped in a roughly linear way, and a significant reduction was already evident by age 40. Observed TCR beta diversity correlated strongly with the percentage of naive T cells measured by flow cytometry. The CMV infection status of donors was not known, potentially confounding age-related changes in expanded clonotypes. Estimates of total diversity from one million sequenced T cells were regarded as lower bounds and underestimates. Conclusive comparison of naive and antigen-experienced compartments was prevented by the profiling of bulk unsorted PBMCs.

Systemically healthy Caucasian individuals from Russia, approximately 39 in total and aged roughly 6 to 100 years, were included as donors. Each donor gave ten milliliters of peripheral blood, collected into EDTA-treated Vacutainer tubes. PBMCs were isolated by Ficoll-Paque density-gradient centrifugation, with at least 7 million obtained per sample. Trizol reagent was used to extract total RNA from the PBMCs, yielding at least 5 micrograms per sample. The percentages of naive CD45RAhigh/CD27high T cells were determined by flow cytometry on a PBMC aliquot from every donor. The V and J genes are TRBV3-1 and TRBJ2-6; the D gene cannot be resolved reliably. This TCR derives from a man of 80 years or more in good health. Sample: blood. Here the CDR3 is given as CASSQDLSSGANVLTF. DNA sequence: TGTGCCAGCAGCCAAGATTTAAGTTCTGGGGCCAACGTCCTGACTTTC.